This passage covers 30 T cell receptor beta chains from one sample sequenced in a study of blood T cell repertoires in COVID-19. TCRdb's copy holds only in-frame clones and misses some; the assay was immunoSEQ multiplex PCR. The sample yields about 160,000 clones, less than 85% seen once. The sequencing sample was made of peripheral blood. The receptors here all came from a human donor with acute or convalescent COVID-19. The donor label of this sample is uncertain.

A single count supports this clone. CDR3 nucleotide sequence: TGCGCCAGCAGCCAAGGTACATCCTCTGGAAACACCATATATTTT. This translates into CASSQGTSSGNTIYF. The chain joins TRBV4-3 to TRBJ1-3; D gene ambiguous. V was pared by 1 base and J by 0 bases, with 7 bases between. Germline-derived CDR1 and CDR2 are LGHNA and YSLEER. The CDR3 length is 15 residues.

The gene calls are TRBV7-2 and TRBJ2-1, with D perhaps matching TRBD1 (5 bases). The ends were cut back, 1 base at V and 6 bases at J, with 13 bases in the middle. Germline CDR1 is SGHTA and CDR2 is FQGNSA. The CDR3 is 15 amino acids. CDR3 bases: TGTGCCAGCAGCTTAGATGCAGGGATAAGCAATGAGCAGTTCTTC. This translates into CASSLDAGISNEQFF.

The rearrangement links TRBV29-1 to TRBJ2-5, with D tentatively TRBD2 (5 bases). Trimming left V 4 bases short and J 4 bases short, with 16 bases between. Germline lookup yields CDR1 SQVTM and CDR2 ANQGSEA. The CDR3 sequence is 14 residues long. The CDR3 protein is CSVVPGEGPETQYF. The DNA of the CDR3 is TGCAGCGTTGTACCGGGTGAGGGCCCAGAGACCCAGTACTTC.

CDR3 sequence: CASSLHGVNLYSNQPQHF. The CDR3 nucleotides read TGTGCCAGCAGCTTACACGGAGTCAATCTCTATAGCAATCAGCCCCAGCATTTT. The chain links TRBV2 to TRBJ1-5; D unresolved. Trimming took 6 bases from V and 0 from J, leaving 21 bases between them. This CDR3 is 18 amino acids long. Germline CDR1 and CDR2: SNHLY and FYNNEI.

The chain uses TRBV6-5 and TRBJ1-1, with TRBD1 as a possible D gene (6 bases). This CDR3 has 15 residues. Germline assignment: CDR1 MNHEY and CDR2 SVGAGI. Trimming left V 5 bases short and J 3 bases short, with 16 bases between. CDR3 DNA: TGTGCCAGCAGTCATGGACTTTACAGGGACACTGAAGCTTTCTTT. It codes for CASSHGLYRDTEAFF.

This clone was seen only once. This chain joins TRBV2 and TRBJ1-1; D gene uncertain. From germline, CDR1 is SNHLY and CDR2 FYNNEI. Trimming took off 2 bases at V and 1 base at J, with 11 bases between the two ends. The CDR3 spans 15 residues. The DNA for the CDR3 is TGTGCCAGCAGTGAATTGAACGTCAGGAACACTGAAGCTTTCTTT. It specifies CASSELNVRNTEAFF.

The gene calls are TRBV7-6 and TRBJ2-3; 12 bases agree with TRBD2. The trim removed 1 base at V and 8 bases at J, leaving 4 bases unmatched. In germline, CDR1 is SGHVS, CDR2 FNYEAQ. The CDR3 is 15 amino acids. For the CDR3, the DNA is TGTGCCAGCAGCTTAGGACTAGCGGGGGAAGGTACGCAGTATTTT. Translation: CASSLGLAGEGTQYF.

This sequence joins TRBV2 and TRBJ2-6; D not resolved. Germline V lookup: CDR1 SNHLY, CDR2 FYNNEI. This CDR3 has 14 amino acids. Between the trimmed V and J ends, which lost 6 bases and 0 bases, there was a span of 6 bases. CDR3: CASSRSSGANVLTF. The CDR3, as DNA: TGTGCCAGCAGCCGGAGCTCTGGGGCCAACGTCCTGACTTTC.

The rearrangement uses TRBV5-1 and TRBJ2-3; D possibly corresponds to TRBD2 (5 bases). CDR1 is SGHRS and CDR2 is YFSETQ in the germline V gene. The CDR3 extends over 12 amino acids. Trimming shortened V by 0 bases and J by 9 bases, and 8 bases separated the two germline ends. For the CDR3, the DNA is TGCGCCAGCAGCTTGGGGGAGTCGACGCAGTATTTT. This codes for CASSLGESTQYF.

The chain links TRBV9 to TRBJ2-1; D is possibly TRBD1 (6 bases). With 3 bases removed from V and 8 bases from J, the gap between germline ends came to 15 bases. Germline V gives CDR1 SGDLS, CDR2 YYNGEE. The CDR3 is 14 amino acids. The CDR3 DNA sequence: TGTGCCAGCAGCGAGGGGGACAATATCCATGAGCAGTTCTTC. Protein product: CASSEGDNIHEQFF.

V is TRBV7-3 and J is TRBJ2-7; 8 positions match TRBD1. CDR1 is SGHTA, CDR2 FQGTGA, per germline. This CDR3 spans 13 amino acids. J was trimmed by 6 bases and V by 5 bases; bases with no gene match: 6. CDR3 sequence: CASSAGGHREQYF. Here the CDR3 DNA reads TGTGCCAGCAGCGCAGGGGGCCATCGCGAGCAGTACTTC.

This clone was observed a single time. Mismatch with germline at one junction end may stem from a read error. The chain joins TRBV7-9 to TRBJ1-2; maybe TRBD1 (5 bases). CDR1 SEHNR and CDR2 FQNEAQ come from the germline V gene (reference sequence). The length of the CDR3 is 17 residues. In DNA form, the CDR3 reads TGTGCCAGCAGCTACCTCCTCACCAGGGATCCTAAGTATGGCTACACCTTC. The encoded protein is CASSYLLTRDPKYGYTF.

V is TRBV30 and J is TRBJ1-1; a possible D gene is TRBD1 (6 bases). The CDR3 contains 11 residues. Germline lookup yields CDR1 GTSNPN and CDR2 SVGIG (reference sequence). With 0 bases removed from V and 10 bases from J, the gap between germline ends came to 9 bases. The CDR3 DNA follows: TGTGCCTGGAGTGTGCGGGGGCTAGCTTTCTTT. Protein sequence: CAWSVRGLAFF.

The chain uses TRBV7-2 and TRBJ1-2; no firm D call. The CDR3 consists of 16 residues. Germline V gives CDR1 SGHTA, CDR2 FQGNSA. Trimming cost V 2 bases and J 4 bases, with 17 bases left between them. This CDR3 reads CASSLTPQDSGYGYTF. The CDR3 DNA reads as TGTGCCAGCAGCTTAACACCGCAGGACTCTGGCTATGGCTACACCTTC.

This chain uses TRBV28 with TRBJ1-1, with D possibly TRBD1 on 5 matching bases. Germline loops: CDR1 MDHEN, CDR2 SYDVKM. V was pared by 4 bases and J by 1 base, with 13 bases between. There are 15 residues in the CDR3. The CDR3 is CASSSHHRTNTEAFF. As DNA, the CDR3 is TGTGCCAGCAGTTCCCACCACAGGACGAACACTGAAGCTTTCTTT.

The rearrangement links TRBV6-6 to TRBJ2-5; D uncertain. V was trimmed by 2 bases and J by 1 base, leaving 5 bases between them. Germline lookup yields CDR1 MNHNY and CDR2 SVGAGI (reference sequence). The CDR3 contains 13 residues. CDR3: CASSYPGQETQYF. The CDR3 DNA is TGTGCCAGCAGTTACCCGGGCCAAGAGACCCAGTACTTC.

The chain uses TRBV29-1 and TRBJ1-5; no clear D gene. The CDR3 runs 13 residues. The germline gives CDR1 SQVTM, CDR2 ANQGSEA. Trimming took 4 bases from V and 2 from J, leaving 9 bases between them. The CDR3 DNA reads TGCAGCGTTGGAGGAGGACGCAATCAGCCCCAGCATTTT. It yields the protein CSVGGGRNQPQHF. Full variable domain (outside the CDR3, taken from reference TRBV29-1 and TRBJ1-5): SAVISQKPSRDICQRGTSLTIQCQVDSQVTMMFWYRQQPGQSLTLIATANQGSEATYESGFVIDKFPISRPNLTFSTLTVSNMSPEDSSIYLCSVGGGRNQPQHFGDGTRLSIL.

The chain couples TRBV6-5 to TRBJ2-2; 10 bases are a match to TRBD1. Germline-derived CDR1 and CDR2 are MNHEY and SVGAGI. The length of the CDR3 is 15 residues. The junction had 4 bases not matched to a gene; V was cut back by 7 bases and J by 2 bases. The CDR3 nucleotides are TGTGCCAGCATAAGGGACAGGGGTAACACCGGGGAGCTGTTTTTT. Translated, it gives CASIRDRGNTGELFF.

The CDR3 here is CASSLYDRAATNEKLFF. CDR3 in DNA: TGTGCCAGCAGCCTTTACGACAGGGCTGCAACTAATGAAAAACTGTTTTTT. J is TRBJ1-4 and V is TRBV7-8, with 7 bases aligning to TRBD1. The V gene end was trimmed by 5 bases and the J gene end by 0 bases; junction bases not matched to a gene: 9. CDR3 size: 17 residues. The germline CDR1 and CDR2 sequences are SGHVS and FQNEAQ.

The chain links TRBV9 to TRBJ2-4; D perhaps matches TRBD2 (5 bases). The CDR3 runs to 19 residues. Looked up from germline, CDR1 is SGDLS and CDR2 is YYNGEE. Trimming removed 0 bases at V and 0 bases at J, with 19 bases between. The CDR3 DNA reads TGTGCCAGCAGCGTAGGTTCGGGGATCGCGGATTTAGCCAAAAACATTCAGTACTTC. As protein: CASSVGSGIADLAKNIQYF.

A few counts support this clone. V and J are TRBV28 and TRBJ1-5; 8 bases map to TRBD1. The germline CDR1 and CDR2 sequences are MDHEN and SYDVKM. CDR3 size: 17 residues. V shed 7 bases and J 7 bases; nucleotides not matched to a gene: 18. CDR3 sequence reads: CASTPGGARMAPQPQHF. The CDR3 DNA sequence: TGTGCCAGCACCCCAGGGGGCGCCCGGATGGCCCCCCAGCCCCAGCATTTT.

The V call is TRBV19, the J call TRBJ1-3, with D hard to call. The CDR3 runs 17 residues. The ends were cut back, 7 bases at V and 0 bases at J, with 19 bases in the middle. CDR1 LNHDA and CDR2 SQIVND come from the germline V gene (reference sequence). CDR3 DNA: TGTGCCAGTAATAGTTACGGACTACCAAACTCTGGAAACACCATATATTTT. This sequence encodes CASNSYGLPNSGNTIYF.

This rearrangement joins TRBV18 to TRBJ1-1; D perhaps matches TRBD1 (5 bases). This CDR3 is built from 18 residues. Germline V gives CDR1 KGHSH, CDR2 LQKENI. The V end lost 5 bases, the J end lost 0 bases, and 22 bases lay between the germline ends. CDR3 sequence reads: CASSAYFIGGSMNTEAFF. The CDR3, as DNA: TGTGCCAGCTCAGCGTACTTTATCGGGGGATCCATGAACACTGAAGCTTTCTTT. Combining the CDR3 with reference TRBV18 and TRBJ1-1 gives the whole variable domain NAGVMQNPRHLVRRRGQEARLRCSPMKGHSHVYWYRQLPEEGLKFMVYLQKENIIDESGMPKERFSAEFPKEGPSILRIQQVVRGDSAAYFCASSAYFIGGSMNTEAFFGQGTRLTVV.

V usage is TRBV30 and J usage is TRBJ2-2, with D possibly being TRBD1 (6 bases). CDR1 is GTSNPN, CDR2 SVGIG, per germline (reference sequence). CDR3 length: 15 amino acids. Trimming cost V 7 bases and J 9 bases, with 24 bases left between them. CDR3 bases: TGTGCCTCGGCAGCTTTGGGACAACGACATAGGGAGCTGTTTTTT. Amino acids: CASAALGQRHRELFF. The whole variable domain, remainder taken from reference TRBV30 and TRBJ2-2, is SQTIHQWPATLVQPVGSPLSLECTVEGTSNPNLYWYRQAAGRGLQLLFYSVGIGQISSEVPQNLSASRPQDRQFILSSKKLLLSDSGFYLCASAALGQRHRELFFGEGSRLTVL.

The chain is built from TRBV2 and TRBJ1-2, with D possibly TRBD1 on 6 matching bases. CDR1 and CDR2 from the germline V gene are SNHLY and FYNNEI. The V and J ends lost 3 bases and 7 bases respectively, with 9 bases between them. The CDR3 consists of 12 residues. As DNA, the CDR3 is TGTGCCAGCAGTGATGGGGGGGCTGGCTACACCTTC. Protein sequence: CASSDGGAGYTF.

V and J are TRBV5-3 and TRBJ2-4, with 9 bases matching TRBD2. TRBV5-3 belongs to the ORF category, with a function that is uncertain. The CDR3 totals 15 residues. The V and J ends lost 5 bases and 4 bases, in that order; junction bases with no gene match: 7. For the CDR3, the DNA is TGTGCCAGAAGAGAAGCGGGGGGAAAAAAAAACATTCAGTACTTC. Its protein product is CARREAGGKKNIQYF.

This clone qualifies as medium-sized. The gene calls are TRBV7-9 and TRBJ1-2; D perhaps matches TRBD1 (6 bases). The CDR3 has 12 amino acids. CDR1 and CDR2 (germline): SEHNR, FQNEAQ (reference sequence). Trimming removed 5 bases from V and 8 bases from J, with 12 bases in between. CDR3 protein: CASSLWDIGYTF. CDR3 in DNA: TGTGCCAGCAGCCTCTGGGACATCGGCTACACCTTC.

Only one count was recorded for this clone. This rearrangement joins TRBV7-3 to TRBJ2-2, with 9 bases identical to TRBD1. This CDR3 contains 15 residues. Germline V lookup: CDR1 SGHTA, CDR2 FQGTGA. V trimming: 4 bases; J trimming: 3 bases; junction bases outside the gene matches: 3. The CDR3 DNA reads TGTGCCAGCAGCTCACAGGGGGCGGACACCGGGGAGCTGTTTTTT. Its translation: CASSSQGADTGELFF.

The V gene is TRBV9, the J gene TRBJ2-3; 8 bases line up with TRBD1. The CDR3 is 14 residues long. CDR1 and CDR2 (germline): SGDLS, YYNGEE. Trimming removed 0 bases from V and 4 bases from J; junction bases left unmatched: 1. CDR3 in DNA: TGTGCCAGCAGCGTAGGACAGGGGCCAGATACGCAGTATTTT. This encodes CASSVGQGPDTQYF.

This sequence joins TRBV6-5 and TRBJ1-2, with 8 bases fitting TRBD1. With 6 bases clipped from V and 8 bases from J, the junction kept 14 bases outside the gene matches. The CDR3 is made up of 15 amino acids. Germline-derived CDR1 and CDR2 are MNHEY and SVGAGI. This CDR3 is CASSSGGGKPRGYTF. In nucleotides, the CDR3 is TGTGCCAGCAGCTCAGGGGGCGGGAAACCGAGGGGCTACACCTTC.